This T cell receptor (beta chain) appears in the sequencing data of a study of radiotherapy plus CTLA-4 blockade in lung cancer. At the level of the study: Overall, 18% of patients showed an objective response, while 31% attained disease control. Study observations and caveats: Early blood T cell clone dynamics reportedly forecast response best, with interferon-beta. Blood saw expansion of tumor-derived TCR clones after radiotherapy plus ipilimumab.

The table lists this clone with a count of one. Its specificity is not known. The V gene's germline CDR1 is MNHNY and CDR2 SVGAGI (reference sequence). Trimming removed 2 bases from V and 4 bases from J, with 14 bases in between. This CDR3 region has 15 residues. Focal radiation with ipilimumab CTLA-4 blockade was given to patients with chemo-refractory metastatic non-small-cell lung cancer. Data came from immunoSEQ multiplex PCR; TCRdb stores just in-frame clones and leaves some out. The data contain more than 100,000 clones, 85% to 90% of them singletons. This sequence originates from a human donor with non-small cell lung cancer that progressed on radiotherapy plus ipilimumab. The material was peripheral blood, obtained from a patient treated with radiotherapy plus ipilimumab. The genes are TRBV6-6 and TRBJ1-2, with D possibly TRBD1 on 6 matching bases. CDR3 protein: CASSYRGVEIYGYTF. CDR3 nucleotides: TGTGCCAGCAGTTACAGGGGGGTTGAGATCTATGGCTACACCTTC.